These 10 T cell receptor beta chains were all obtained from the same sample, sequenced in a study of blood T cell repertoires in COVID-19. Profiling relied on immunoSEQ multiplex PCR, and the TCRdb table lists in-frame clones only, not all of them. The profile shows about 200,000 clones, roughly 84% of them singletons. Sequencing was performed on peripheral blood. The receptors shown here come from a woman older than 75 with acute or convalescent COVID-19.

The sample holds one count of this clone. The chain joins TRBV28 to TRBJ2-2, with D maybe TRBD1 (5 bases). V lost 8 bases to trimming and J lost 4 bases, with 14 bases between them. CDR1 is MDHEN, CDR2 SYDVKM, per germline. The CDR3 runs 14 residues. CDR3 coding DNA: TGTGCCAGCTATGCAGGGTCGGGCACCGGGGAGCTGTTTTTT. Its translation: CASYAGSGTGELFF.

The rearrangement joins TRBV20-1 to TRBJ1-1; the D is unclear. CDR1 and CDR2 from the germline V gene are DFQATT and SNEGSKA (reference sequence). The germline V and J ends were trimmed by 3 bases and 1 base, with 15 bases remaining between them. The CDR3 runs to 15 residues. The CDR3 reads CSASRGRGGNTEAFF. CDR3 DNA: TGCAGTGCTAGTCGTGGGAGAGGAGGGAACACTGAAGCTTTCTTT.

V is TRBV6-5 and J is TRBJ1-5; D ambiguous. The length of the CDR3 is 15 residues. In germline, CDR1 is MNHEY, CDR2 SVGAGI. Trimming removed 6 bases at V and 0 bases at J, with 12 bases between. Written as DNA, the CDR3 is TGTGCCAGCAGACGGACGGGATATAGCAATCAGCCCCAGCATTTT. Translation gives CASRRTGYSNQPQHF.

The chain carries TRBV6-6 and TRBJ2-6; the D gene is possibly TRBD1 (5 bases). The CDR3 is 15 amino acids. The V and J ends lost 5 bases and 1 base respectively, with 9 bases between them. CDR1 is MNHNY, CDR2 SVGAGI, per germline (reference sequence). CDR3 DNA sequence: TGTGCCAGCAGTGTCCAGGGATCTGGGGCCAACGTCCTGACTTTC. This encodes CASSVQGSGANVLTF.

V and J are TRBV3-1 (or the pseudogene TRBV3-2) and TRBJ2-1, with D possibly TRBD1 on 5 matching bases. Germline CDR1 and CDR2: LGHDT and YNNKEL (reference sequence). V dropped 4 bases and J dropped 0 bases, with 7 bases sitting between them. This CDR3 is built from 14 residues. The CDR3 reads CASSLRDSYNEQFF. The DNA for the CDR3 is TGTGCCAGCAGCCTCAGGGACTCCTACAATGAGCAGTTCTTC.

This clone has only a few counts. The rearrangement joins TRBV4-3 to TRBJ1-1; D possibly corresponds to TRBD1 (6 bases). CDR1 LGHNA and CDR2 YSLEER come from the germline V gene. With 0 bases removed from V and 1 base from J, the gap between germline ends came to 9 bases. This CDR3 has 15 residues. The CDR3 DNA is TGCGCCAGCAGCCAAGATGGACAGCCGAACACTGAAGCTTTCTTT. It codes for CASSQDGQPNTEAFF.

CDR3 bases: TGTGCCAGCAGCTTAGGCAGGGGCTTCAGGGAGACCCAGTACTTC. Residues: CASSLGRGFRETQYF. The rearrangement joins TRBV7-2 to TRBJ2-5, with D perhaps TRBD1 (6 bases). V gave up 1 base and J gave up 5 bases, with 14 bases separating them. The CDR3 consists of 15 residues. Germline V gene data show CDR1 as SGHTA and CDR2 as FQGNSA.

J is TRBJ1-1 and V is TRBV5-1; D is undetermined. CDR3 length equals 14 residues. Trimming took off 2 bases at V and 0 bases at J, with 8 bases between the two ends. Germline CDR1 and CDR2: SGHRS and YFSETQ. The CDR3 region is CASSFTDMNTEAFF. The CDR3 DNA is TGCGCCAGCAGCTTCACAGACATGAACACTGAAGCTTTCTTT.

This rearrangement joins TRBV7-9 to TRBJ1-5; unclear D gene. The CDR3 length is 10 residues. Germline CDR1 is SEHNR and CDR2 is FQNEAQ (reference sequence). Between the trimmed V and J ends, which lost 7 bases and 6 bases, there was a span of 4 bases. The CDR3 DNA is TGTGCCAGCATGGCTCAGCCCCAGCATTTT. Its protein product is CASMAQPQHF.

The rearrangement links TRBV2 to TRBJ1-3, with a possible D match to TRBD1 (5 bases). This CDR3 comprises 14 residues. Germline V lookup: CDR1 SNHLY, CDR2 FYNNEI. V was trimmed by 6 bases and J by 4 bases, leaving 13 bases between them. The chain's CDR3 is CASRDGTPGNTIYF. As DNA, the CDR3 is TGTGCCAGCAGAGACGGGACTCCGGGAAACACCATATATTTT.